The 15 T cell receptor beta chains below were found in one sample sequenced in a study of blood T cell repertoires in COVID-19. The protocol was immunoSEQ multiplex PCR, while the TCRdb copy is restricted to in-frame clones and leaves out a portion. The profile shows 100,000 to 150,000 clones, 65% to 85% of them singletons. Material: peripheral blood. These receptors all stem from a man aged 25 to 45 with COVID-19, enrolled during active disease.

The DNA for the CDR3 is TGTGCCAGCCCCGCCGAAAGCGGGGATCAAGAGACCCAGTACTTC. It translates to CASPAESGDQETQYF. The chain employs TRBV6-5 and TRBJ2-5; 7 bases are a match to TRBD2. V dropped 8 bases and J dropped 2; count of bases not matched to a gene: 11. From germline, CDR1 is MNHEY and CDR2 SVGAGI. The CDR3 runs to 15 residues.

This chain connects TRBV30 to TRBJ1-2; 10 nucleotides agree with TRBD1. The trim removed 3 bases at V and 7 bases at J, leaving 5 bases unmatched. Germline CDR1 is GTSNPN and CDR2 is SVGIG (reference sequence). There are 13 residues in the CDR3. The CDR3, as DNA: TGTGCCTGGAGGGACAGGGGGTACGGTGGCTACACCTTC. Its protein is CAWRDRGYGGYTF.

V is TRBV19 and J is TRBJ2-1; D remains unclear. CDR1 LNHDA and CDR2 SQIVND come from the germline V gene (reference sequence). The CDR3 sequence is 13 residues long. Trimming stripped 1 base from V and 8 bases from J, with 9 bases between. CDR3 nucleotides: TGTGCCAGTAGTATAGCCCTCTTCCATGAGCAGTTCTTC. The encoded protein is CASSIALFHEQFF. Combining the CDR3 with reference TRBV19 and TRBJ2-1 gives the whole variable domain DGGITQSPKYLFRKEGQNVTLSCEQNLNHDAMYWYRQDPGQGLRLIYYSQIVNDFQKGDIAEGYSVSREKKESFPLTVTSAQKNPTAFYLCASSIALFHEQFFGPGTRLTVL.

The V gene is TRBV3-1 (or the pseudogene TRBV3-2), the J gene TRBJ2-7; possible D gene TRBD2, 5 bases. Between the trimmed V and J ends, which lost 3 bases and 7 bases, there was a span of 7 bases. The CDR3 runs to 11 residues. Germline CDR1 and CDR2: LGHDT and YNNKEL (reference sequence). Here the CDR3 reads CASSQTGEQYF. The CDR3 DNA is TGTGCCAGCAGCCAGACGGGGGAGCAGTACTTC.

The count of this clone is one. The genes are TRBV25-1 and TRBJ2-5; 7 bases match TRBD1. The CDR3 sequence is 16 residues long. Germline V gene sequence: CDR1 MGHDK, CDR2 SYGVNS. V lost 6 bases, J lost 2 bases, and 12 bases stayed unmatched. The CDR3 region is CASSTRGQGDQETQYF. The CDR3 DNA follows: TGTGCCAGCAGCACGCGCGGGCAGGGGGATCAAGAGACCCAGTACTTC.

This clone was found once. The V gene is TRBV2, the J gene TRBJ2-2; TRBD1 aligns across 7 bases. The germline V gene encodes CDR1 SNHLY and CDR2 FYNNEI. Germline trimming cut 4 bases from V and 0 bases from J; bases unmatched to any gene: 5. CDR3 size: 16 residues. The CDR3 reads CASSGRGGANTGELFF. For the CDR3, the DNA is TGTGCCAGCAGTGGAAGAGGGGGCGCGAACACCGGGGAGCTGTTTTTT.

The V gene is TRBV5-6, the J gene TRBJ1-2; D remains unclear. This CDR3 has 14 residues. V was cut by 5 bases and J by 0 bases, with 11 bases left in between. CDR1 is SGHDT and CDR2 is YYEEEE in the germline V gene. The CDR3 reads CASSLRETNYGYTF. In DNA form, the CDR3 reads TGTGCCAGCAGTCTCCGGGAGACTAACTATGGCTACACCTTC.

This rearrangement joins TRBV5-1 to TRBJ2-2, with 7 bases that match TRBD1. Per germline, CDR1 SGHRS and CDR2 YFSETQ. Trimming took 8 bases from V and 2 from J; bases not matched to a gene: 9. The CDR3 consists of 15 residues. CDR3 loop: CASIDGTENTGELFF. The CDR3 DNA reads TGCGCCAGTATAGATGGGACAGAAAACACCGGGGAGCTGTTTTTT.

J is TRBJ2-7 and V is TRBV9; 9 bases are shared with TRBD1. Trimming cost V 6 bases and J 5 bases; bases outside gene matches: 12. Germline V CDR1 and CDR2: SGDLS, YYNGEE. This CDR3 has 15 residues. The CDR3 region has the DNA TGTGCCAGCACGACCGGGGGGACAGGGTTAGACGAGCAGTACTTC. Protein product: CASTTGGTGLDEQYF.

The table lists this clone with a count of one. The chain links TRBV5-1 to TRBJ2-2; 12 bases match TRBD2. Per the germline V gene, CDR1 is SGHRS and CDR2 is YFSETQ. Trimming cost V 4 bases and J 1 base; bases outside gene matches: 5. The CDR3 totals 17 residues. CDR3 sequence reads: CASSPLAGGLNTGELFF. CDR3 DNA: TGCGCCAGCAGCCCACTAGCGGGGGGACTGAACACCGGGGAGCTGTTTTTT.

The chain joins TRBV19 to TRBJ1-1; D is perhaps TRBD1 (6 bases). V lost 3 bases and J lost 0, with 14 bases in between. CDR1 and CDR2 from the germline V gene are LNHDA and SQIVND (reference sequence). The CDR3 runs 16 residues. CDR3 in DNA: TGTGCCAGTAGTATTAGTACAGGGATTATGAACACTGAAGCTTTCTTT. It encodes CASSISTGIMNTEAFF.

The V and J genes are TRBV5-1 and TRBJ2-7; maybe TRBD1 (5 bases). Germline lookup yields CDR1 SGHRS and CDR2 YFSETQ. This CDR3 is built from 15 residues. V was clipped by 0 bases and J by 6 bases, with 16 bases between them. This CDR3 reads CASSLDPGQLGEQYF. The CDR3 region has the DNA TGCGCCAGCAGCTTGGACCCAGGGCAGCTGGGCGAGCAGTACTTC.

The chain couples TRBV10-3 to TRBJ2-7; 11 bases map to TRBD1. V was clipped by 6 bases and J by 5 bases; unmatched bases: 6. The CDR3 consists of 14 residues. In germline, CDR1 is ENHRY, CDR2 SYGVKD. CDR3 DNA: TGTGCCATCAGCGGACAGGGGGCAAGCAACGAGCAGTACTTC. Protein product: CAISGQGASNEQYF.

The genes are TRBV4-1 and TRBJ1-1, with a tentative D call TRBD1 (5 bases). The CDR3 contains 16 residues. Germline loops: CDR1 MGHRA, CDR2 YSYEKL. V lost 1 base to trimming and J lost 5 bases, with 17 bases between them. CDR3 nucleotides: TGCGCCAGCAGCCAAGTCTTCCTGGGGCCGAGGACTGAAGCTTTCTTT. It yields the protein CASSQVFLGPRTEAFF.

This clone was seen just once. V and J are TRBV18 and TRBJ2-1, with 14 bases lining up with TRBD2. This CDR3 is 15 amino acids long. Germline-derived CDR1 and CDR2 are KGHSH and LQKENI. Unmatched junction bases numbered 3, after V lost 5 bases and J lost 6 bases. The CDR3 nucleotides read TGTGCCAGCTCAACAGGGACTAGCGGGAGCAATGAGCAGTTCTTC. Translating gives CASSTGTSGSNEQFF.